These 20 T cell receptor beta chains share one sample of origin, sequenced in a study of ipilimumab plus nivolumab after autologous stem cell transplantation. Method: immunoSEQ multiplex PCR; TCRdb's copy keeps in-frame clones and lacks some. This sample has some 25,000 clones, with roughly 86% found just once. Specimen: PBMCs, collected in a trial of ipilimumab plus nivolumab as post-transplant consolidation. These receptors all stem from a male donor with diffuse large B-cell lymphoma.

V is TRBV6-6 and J is TRBJ1-1; D not resolved. In germline, CDR1 is MNHNY, CDR2 SVGAGI (reference sequence). The CDR3 totals 15 residues. V lost 8 bases and J 5 bases, leaving 21 bases between the germline ends. The CDR3 protein is CASGLSSRAQTEAFF. CDR3 in DNA: TGTGCCAGCGGCCTAAGTTCCCGGGCGCAGACTGAAGCTTTCTTT.

This clone was seen a single time. This sequence joins TRBV6-6 and TRBJ2-1, with D perhaps TRBD2 (6 bases). CDR1 is MNHNY and CDR2 is SVGAGI in the germline V gene (reference sequence). The CDR3 is made up of 13 amino acids. V gave up 5 bases and J gave up 4 bases, with 9 bases separating them. In DNA form, the CDR3 reads TGTGCCAGCAGTGGGGGGTCTTACAATGAGCAGTTCTTC. This translates into CASSGGSYNEQFF.

The chain couples TRBV4-2 to TRBJ2-7; D ambiguous. V was trimmed by 1 base and J by 3 bases, leaving 7 bases between them. Germline V lookup: CDR1 LGHNA, CDR2 YNFKEQ. The CDR3 runs to 13 residues. The CDR3 sequence is CASSQVGIYEQYF. The CDR3 region has the DNA TGTGCCAGCAGCCAAGTAGGTATCTACGAGCAGTACTTC.

This chain links TRBV7-2 with TRBJ2-7, with D possibly being TRBD2 (5 bases). V gave up 5 bases and J gave up 0 bases, with 11 bases separating them. Per the germline V gene, CDR1 is SGHTA and CDR2 is FQGNSA. CDR3 length: 14 residues. CDR3 sequence reads: CASSQKSGSYEQYF. As DNA, the CDR3 is TGTGCCAGCAGCCAAAAGAGCGGCTCCTACGAGCAGTACTTC.

This chain connects TRBV5-4 to TRBJ1-2; maybe TRBD1 (6 bases). Germline V gene lookup returns CDR1 SGHNT and CDR2 YYREEE (reference sequence). V lost 0 bases, J lost 6 bases, and 21 bases lay in between. CDR3 length: 17 residues. This CDR3 reads CASSLDFTRGRNDGYTF. The CDR3 DNA is TGTGCCAGCAGCTTGGATTTCACCCGGGGGCGGAATGATGGCTACACCTTC.

The CDR3 DNA sequence: TGTGCCAGCAGTAGGGACTTCGACAGCTACAATGAGCAGTTCTTC. Amino acids: CASSRDFDSYNEQFF. V and J are TRBV6-5 and TRBJ2-1, with D possibly being TRBD2 (6 bases). The germline V gene has CDR1 MNHEY and CDR2 SVGAGI. CDR3 length equals 15 residues. The germline V and J ends were trimmed by 5 bases and 3 bases, with 14 bases remaining between them.

This sequence joins TRBV18 and TRBJ1-1; D gene uncertain. V gave up 3 bases and J gave up 6 bases, with 14 bases separating them. Germline V lookup: CDR1 KGHSH, CDR2 LQKENI. The CDR3 extends over 14 amino acids. The CDR3 region has the DNA TGTGCCAGCTCACCGGGAACCCTGGGCGCTGAAGCTTTCTTT. Its protein product is CASSPGTLGAEAFF.

This chain connects TRBV11-2 to TRBJ2-3; TRBD2 matches 7 bases. V was pared by 4 bases and J by 0 bases, with 10 bases of the junction left unmatched. Looked up from germline, CDR1 is SGHAT and CDR2 is FQNNGV. CDR3 size: 17 residues. CDR3 DNA: TGTGCCAGCAGCTCGGGAGGAGGAGCAGCTAGCACAGATACGCAGTATTTT. Its protein product is CASSSGGGAASTDTQYF.

This clone was seen a handful of times. The genes are TRBV9 and TRBJ2-5, with TRBD2 identical over 15 bases. Germline-derived CDR1 and CDR2 are SGDLS and YYNGEE. With 4 bases clipped from V and 4 bases from J, the junction kept 20 bases outside the gene matches. CDR3 length: 21 amino acids. CDR3 residues: CASSPRTSGGAMTRGRETQYF. CDR3 nucleotides: TGTGCCAGCAGCCCACGGACTAGCGGGGGGGCGATGACAAGGGGGCGAGAGACCCAGTACTTC.

This clone is classed as medium-sized (0.01 to 0.1%). The gene calls are TRBV6-5 and TRBJ1-6; no clear D. Germline V gene lookup returns CDR1 MNHEY and CDR2 SVGAGI. V lost 10 bases and J lost 5, with 15 bases in between. The CDR3 loop spans 14 amino acids. CDR3 loop: CANRVTEHNSPLHF. The CDR3, as DNA: TGTGCCAACCGAGTCACAGAGCATAATTCACCCCTCCACTTT.

The rearrangement joins TRBV2 to TRBJ2-5; possibly TRBD2 for D (7 bases). Deletions cut 3 bases from V and 5 bases from J, with 16 bases between. Germline V CDR1 and CDR2: SNHLY, FYNNEI. This CDR3 region has 15 residues. The DNA for the CDR3 is TGTGCCAGCAGTGATATACGGGGGGCGTCGGAGACCCAGTACTTC. Amino acids: CASSDIRGASETQYF.

This chain connects TRBV19 to TRBJ1-3; D perhaps matches TRBD1 (6 bases). Looked up from germline, CDR1 is LNHDA and CDR2 is SQIVND (reference sequence). Deletions cut 5 bases from V and 4 bases from J, with 9 bases between. There are 13 residues in the CDR3. CDR3 amino acids: CASSDRPGNTIYF. CDR3 in DNA: TGTGCCAGTAGTGACAGGCCAGGAAACACCATATATTTT.

This chain links TRBV7-3 with TRBJ2-2; D gene ambiguous. Trimming took off 4 bases at V and 4 bases at J, with 7 bases between the two ends. Per germline, CDR1 SGHTA and CDR2 FQGTGA. The CDR3 is 13 amino acids. This CDR3 is CASSSSFTGELFF. The CDR3 coding sequence is TGTGCCAGCAGCTCGAGTTTCACCGGGGAGCTGTTTTTT.

This clone has just one count. The chain links TRBV5-6 to TRBJ2-6, with 9 bases matching TRBD2. Germline CDR1 SGHDT, CDR2 YYEEEE. This CDR3 is built from 18 residues. Trimming removed 0 bases from V and 2 bases from J; junction bases left unmatched: 6. Here the CDR3 DNA reads TGTGCCAGCAGCTTGGGTGGCGGGGGGGCTGCTGGGGCCAACGTCCTGACTTTC. This translates into CASSLGGGGAAGANVLTF.

Notes on this clone: One end of the junction does not line up with germline, which may come from a read error. V usage is TRBV18 and J usage is TRBJ1-4; no reliable D call. Per germline, CDR1 KGHSH and CDR2 LQKENI. The CDR3 is 12 amino acids. The DNA of the CDR3 is TGTGCCAGCTCGGCAACGAATGAAAAACTGTTTTTT. This sequence encodes CASSATNEKLFF.

The chain recombines TRBV27 with TRBJ1-4, with TRBD1 matching 7 bases. The CDR3 extends over 16 amino acids. The J segment lost 3 bases and the V segment lost 6 bases, leaving 10 bases of the junction unmatched. Germline CDR1 and CDR2: MNHEY and SMNVEV (reference sequence). The DNA for the CDR3 is TGTGCCAGCAGACCCGCTACAGGGGCGGCTAATGAAAAACTGTTTTTT. It codes for CASRPATGAANEKLFF.

CDR3 residues: CASSPRGSQNTEAFF. For the CDR3, the DNA is TGTGCCAGCAGCCCGCGGGGGTCACAGAACACTGAAGCTTTCTTT. V is TRBV5-8 and J is TRBJ1-1; possible D gene TRBD1, 5 bases. CDR1 and CDR2 (germline): SGHTS, YDEGEE. The length of the CDR3 is 15 residues. Trimming left V 4 bases short and J 1 base short, with 14 bases between.

DNA for the CDR3: TGCGCCAGCACCTCAACTGGGGGCGAGCAGTACTTC. Translating gives CASTSTGGEQYF. The chain uses TRBV5-1 and TRBJ2-5; D may correspond to TRBD1 or TRBD2 (5 bases each). The last part of the DNA fits TRBJ2-7 better; the J call may be wrong. Germline V gene data show CDR1 as SGHRS and CDR2 as YFSETQ. The CDR3 is 12 amino acids.

The chain is built from TRBV18 and TRBJ2-7; either TRBD1 or TRBD2 may supply D (6 bases each). Per the germline V gene, CDR1 is KGHSH and CDR2 is LQKENI. The CDR3 totals 13 residues. The V and J ends lost 3 bases and 6 bases respectively, with 12 bases between them. The CDR3 sequence is CASSPEGGGEQYF. The CDR3 bases are TGTGCCAGCTCACCCGAGGGGGGCGGCGAGCAGTACTTC.

The chain has TRBV30 and TRBJ1-4, with 8 bases identical to TRBD1. V was pared by 4 bases and J by 8 bases, with 6 bases of the junction left unmatched. The CDR3 is 13 amino acids. The germline gives CDR1 GTSNPN, CDR2 SVGIG (reference sequence). The CDR3 sequence is CAWKGQGKEKLFF. CDR3 nucleotides: TGTGCCTGGAAAGGACAGGGAAAAGAAAAACTGTTTTTT.